This T cell receptor beta chain was observed in a study of control samples from healthy donors and cancer patients. CDR1 is LNHDA, CDR2 SQIVND, per germline (reference sequence). There are 16 residues in the CDR3. Between the trimmed V and J ends, which lost 3 bases and 4 bases, there was a span of 16 bases. This table comes from immunoSEQ multiplex PCR, and its TCRdb copy is limited to in-frame clones, with some not included. The sample includes tens of thousands of clones, approximately 94% of them seen just once. This clone was observed a single time. The sequence was collected from a woman under 40 in good health. Sample: blood. V usage is TRBV19 and J usage is TRBJ2-1, with a tentative D call TRBD2 (7 bases). Written as DNA, the CDR3 is TGTGCCAGTAGTATTGGGGGGGGCAAAATTTACAATGAGCAGTTCTTC. Translating it yields CASSIGGGKIYNEQFF.